These T cell receptor beta chains were read from a single sample in a study of healthy donors' naive CD4 and CD8 T cells. TCRdb reprocessed the reads with MiXCR, giving one entry per CDR3 protein. The sample lists about 180,000 distinct CDR3 sequences, 74% seen once, with roughly 2.3% in the top ten. Sequencing was performed on naive CD4+ and CD8+ T cells sorted from blood, pooled from several donors. All receptors come from a pool of human donors in good health; the sample pools cells from several healthy donors. The CDR3 runs from the conserved cysteine through the conserved F or W. D genes are given only for firm matches. A clone size is listed for some rows: how often the clone was seen (once, few, many), or a class if it is expanded.

D gene	V gene	clone size	J gene	CDR3 DNA	CDR3 protein
TRBD1	TRBV6-2/TRBV6-3	NA	TRBJ1-2	TGTGCCAGCAGTTATATCGCAGCGGCAGGGGGTAACTATGGCTACACCTTC	CASSYIAAAGGNYGYTF
TRBD2	TRBV27	NA	TRBJ2-7	TGTGCCAGCAGTTTATCCGGGACTACCCTCGAGCAGTACTTC	CASSLSGTTLEQYF
TRBD1	TRBV6-5	NA	TRBJ1-2	TGTGCCAGCAGTAGACAGGGGGCGAACTATGGCTACACCTTC	CASSRQGANYGYTF
TRBD1	TRBV29-1	NA	TRBJ2-5	TGCAGCGTTGGGACAGGGACTCAAGAGACCCAGTACTTC	CSVGTGTQETQYF
NA	TRBV29-1	NA	TRBJ1-1	TGCAGCGTTGAGCTTCCCGGGCAGGGAAGCACTGAAGCCTTCTTT	CSVELPGQGSTEAFF
TRBD1	TRBV29-1	NA	TRBJ2-1	TGCAGCGTCACAGGGACAGGATCTTATCGGTTCTTC	CSVTGTGSYRFF
NA	TRBV19	NA	TRBJ2-3	TGTGCCAGTAGCCTATCGTCGGGGGATACGCAGTATTTT	CASSLSSGDTQYF
NA	TRBV27	NA	TRBJ2-7	TGTGCCAGCAGTTTATCTAAGGGGATCGAGCAGTACTTC	CASSLSKGIEQYF
NA	TRBV11-2	once	TRBJ1-1	TGTGCCAGCAGCCAAACACAGGGCACTGAAGCTTTCTTT	CASSQTQGTEAFF
TRBD1	TRBV29-1	NA	TRBJ2-1	TGCAGCGTTGAAGTCCAGGGGGAAGGGAGTGAGCAGTTCTTC	CSVEVQGEGSEQFF
NA	TRBV27	few	TRBJ2-1	TGTACCAGCAGTTTCCTACCGACAGAGATCAATGAGCAGTTCTTC	CTSSFLPTEINEQFF
NA	TRBV7-2	NA	TRBJ1-6	TGTGCCAGCAGCGGCCCCAGGGAAGGAGCTTCACCCCTCCACTTT	CASSGPREGASPLHF
TRBD1	TRBV4-3	NA	TRBJ2-7	TGCGCCAGCAGCCAAGATGAGGGGGCGGTAGTTTACGAGCAGTACTTC	CASSQDEGAVVYEQYF
NA	TRBV29-1	NA	TRBJ2-6	TGCAGCGTCGAAGACAGCGAGAGCTCTGGGGCCAACGTCCTGACTTTC	CSVEDSESSGANVLTF
TRBD1	TRBV29-1	NA	TRBJ1-5	TGCAGCGTTGACCCGACAGGGTCGGGGCAGCCCCAGCATTTT	CSVDPTGSGQPQHF
NA	TRBV29-1	NA	TRBJ2-7	TGCAGCGTTGAAGTACAGGGCACCTACGAGCAGTACTTC	CSVEVQGTYEQYF
NA	TRBV4-3	NA	TRBJ2-7	TGCGCCAGCAGCCCCGTCGACCAGTGGGAGCAGTACTTC	CASSPVDQWEQYF
NA	TRBV6-5	NA	TRBJ2-6	TGTGCCAGCAGTTACAAGGGGCAGACTGGGGCCAACGTCCTGACTTTC	CASSYKGQTGANVLTF
NA	TRBV19	NA	TRBJ1-5	TGTGCCAGTAGTACCTACGGGGGGCTGGGCAATCAGCCCCAGCATTTT	CASSTYGGLGNQPQHF
NA	TRBV19	few	TRBJ1-1	TGTGCCAGTAGTGGACGGGGGTATGGGAACACTGAAGCTTTCTTT	CASSGRGYGNTEAFF
NA	TRBV6-5	NA	TRBJ2-7	TGTGCCATCAGTGAGACGGCTACCCAGGGTAGGGGCTACGAGCAGTACTTC	CAISETATQGRGYEQYF
NA	TRBV6-5	NA	TRBJ1-2	TGTGCCAGCAGACGCCAGACCACGTATGGCTACACCTTC	CASRRQTTYGYTF
TRBD1	TRBV5-4	NA	TRBJ2-1	TGTGCCAGCAGCGCCGACAGGGCCCCCTACAATGAGCAGTTCTTC	CASSADRAPYNEQFF
NA	TRBV19	NA	TRBJ1-1	TGTGCCAGCCTTAAGCGGGCATCCGGGAACACTGAAGCTTTCTTT	CASLKRASGNTEAFF